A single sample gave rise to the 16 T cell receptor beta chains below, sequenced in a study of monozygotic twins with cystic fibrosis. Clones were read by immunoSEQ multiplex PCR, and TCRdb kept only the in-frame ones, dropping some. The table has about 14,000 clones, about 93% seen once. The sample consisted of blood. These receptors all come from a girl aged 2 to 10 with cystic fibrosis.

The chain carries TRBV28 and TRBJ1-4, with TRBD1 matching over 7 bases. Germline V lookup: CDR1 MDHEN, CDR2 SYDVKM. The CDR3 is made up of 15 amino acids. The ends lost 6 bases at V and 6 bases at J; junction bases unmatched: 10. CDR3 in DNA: TGTGCCAGCAGCCCCCAGGGGGGACGGGATGAAAAACTGTTTTTT. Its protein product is CASSPQGGRDEKLFF.

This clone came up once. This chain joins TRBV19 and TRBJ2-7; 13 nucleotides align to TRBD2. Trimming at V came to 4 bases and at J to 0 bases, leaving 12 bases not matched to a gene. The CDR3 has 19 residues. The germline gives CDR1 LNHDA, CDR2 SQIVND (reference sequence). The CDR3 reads CASSTRLAGGRWSSYEQYF. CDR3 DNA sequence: TGTGCCAGTAGTACCAGACTAGCGGGAGGCCGATGGAGCTCCTACGAGCAGTACTTC.

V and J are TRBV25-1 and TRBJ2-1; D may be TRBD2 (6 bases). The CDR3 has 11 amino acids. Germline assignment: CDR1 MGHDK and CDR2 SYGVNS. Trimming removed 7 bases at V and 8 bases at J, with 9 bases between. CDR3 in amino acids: CASTWGDEQFF. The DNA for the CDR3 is TGTGCCAGCACCTGGGGGGATGAGCAGTTCTTC. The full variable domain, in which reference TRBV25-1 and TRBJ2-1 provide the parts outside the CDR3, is EADIYQTPRYLVIGTGKKITLECSQTMGHDKMYWYQQDPGMELHLIHYSYGVNSTEKGDLSSESTVSRIRTEHFPLTLESARPSHTSQYLCASTWGDEQFFGPGTRLTVL.

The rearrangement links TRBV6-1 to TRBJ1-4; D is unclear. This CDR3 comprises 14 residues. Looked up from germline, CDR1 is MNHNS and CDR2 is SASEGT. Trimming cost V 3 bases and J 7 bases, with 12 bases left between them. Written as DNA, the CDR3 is TGTGCCAGCAGTGAGAGAGGGATAGGTGAAAAACTGTTTTTT. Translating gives CASSERGIGEKLFF.

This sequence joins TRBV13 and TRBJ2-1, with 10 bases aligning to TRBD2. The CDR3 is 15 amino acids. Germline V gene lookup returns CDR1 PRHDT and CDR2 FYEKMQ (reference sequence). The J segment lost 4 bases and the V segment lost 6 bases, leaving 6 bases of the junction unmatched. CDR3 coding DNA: TGTGCCAGCAGGAAGCGGGAGGGCCTATACAATGAGCAGTTCTTC. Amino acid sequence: CASRKREGLYNEQFF.

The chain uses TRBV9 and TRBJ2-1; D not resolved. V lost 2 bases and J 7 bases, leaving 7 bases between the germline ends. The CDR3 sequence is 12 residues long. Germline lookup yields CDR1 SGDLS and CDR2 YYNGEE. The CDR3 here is CASSVQVNEQFF. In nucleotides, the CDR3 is TGTGCCAGCAGCGTCCAGGTAAATGAGCAGTTCTTC. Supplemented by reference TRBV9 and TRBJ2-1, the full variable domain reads DSGVTQTPKHLITATGQRVTLRCSPRSGDLSVYWYQQSLDQGLQFLIQYYNGEERAKGNILERFSAQQFPDLHSELNLSSLELGDSALYFCASSVQVNEQFFGPGTRLTVL.

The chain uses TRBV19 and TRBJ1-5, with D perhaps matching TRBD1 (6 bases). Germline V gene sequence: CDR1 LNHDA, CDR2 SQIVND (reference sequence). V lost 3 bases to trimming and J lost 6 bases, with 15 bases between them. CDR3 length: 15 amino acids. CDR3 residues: CASSIHSGVGQPQHF. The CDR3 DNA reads TGTGCCAGTAGTATCCACTCAGGGGTTGGTCAGCCCCAGCATTTT.

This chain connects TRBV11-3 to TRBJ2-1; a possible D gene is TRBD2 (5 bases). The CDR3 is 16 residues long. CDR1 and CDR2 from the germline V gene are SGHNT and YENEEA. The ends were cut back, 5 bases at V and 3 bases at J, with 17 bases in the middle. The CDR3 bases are TGTGCCAGCAGCCGAAGTAGAGGGATTAACTACAATGAGCAGTTCTTC. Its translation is CASSRSRGINYNEQFF.

CDR3 sequence (DNA): TGTGCCAGCAGCGACGGAGTCACAGATACGCAGTATTTT. The encoded protein is CASSDGVTDTQYF. This sequence joins TRBV13 and TRBJ2-3, with D unclear. The germline CDR1 and CDR2 sequences are PRHDT and FYEKMQ (reference sequence). The CDR3 has 13 amino acids. V was trimmed by 5 bases and J by 2 bases, leaving 8 bases between them.

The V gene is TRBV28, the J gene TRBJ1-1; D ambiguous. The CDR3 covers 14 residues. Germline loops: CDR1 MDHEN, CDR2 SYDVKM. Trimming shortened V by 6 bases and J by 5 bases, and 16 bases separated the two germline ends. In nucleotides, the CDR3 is TGTGCCAGCAGCGCCCGCCCGTGGGGAACTGAAGCTTTCTTT. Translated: CASSARPWGTEAFF.

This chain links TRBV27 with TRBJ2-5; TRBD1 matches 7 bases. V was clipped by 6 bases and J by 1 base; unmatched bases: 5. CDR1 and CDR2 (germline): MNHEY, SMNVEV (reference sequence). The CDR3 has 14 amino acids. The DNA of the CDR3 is TGTGCCAGCAGAATGACAGGGTCCCAAGAGACCCAGTACTTC. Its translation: CASRMTGSQETQYF.

In DNA, the CDR3 is TGTGCCTGCATGACAGGGGTCGTAGAGACCCAGTACTTC. Translation: CACMTGVVETQYF. J is TRBJ2-5 and V is TRBV30, with 8 bases identical to TRBD1. Unmatched junction bases numbered 7, after V lost 6 bases and J lost 4 bases. The CDR3 totals 13 residues. Germline values: CDR1 GTSNPN, CDR2 SVGIG (reference sequence).

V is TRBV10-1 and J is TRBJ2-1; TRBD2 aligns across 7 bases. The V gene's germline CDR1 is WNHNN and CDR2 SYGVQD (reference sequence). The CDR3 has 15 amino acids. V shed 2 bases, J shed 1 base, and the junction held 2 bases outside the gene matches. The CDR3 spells CASSERGSSYNEQFF. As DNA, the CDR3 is TGCGCCAGCAGTGAGCGCGGGAGTTCCTACAATGAGCAGTTCTTC.

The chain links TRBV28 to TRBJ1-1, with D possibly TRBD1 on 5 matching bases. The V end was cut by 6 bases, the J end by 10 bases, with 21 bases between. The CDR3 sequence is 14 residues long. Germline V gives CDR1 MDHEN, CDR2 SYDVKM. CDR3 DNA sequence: TGTGCCAGCAGACAGGACATTACAAATCGAGGAGCTTTCTTT. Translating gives CASRQDITNRGAFF. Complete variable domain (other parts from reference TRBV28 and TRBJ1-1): DVKVTQSSRYLVKRTGEKVFLECVQDMDHENMFWYRQDPGLGLRLIYFSYDVKMKEKGDIPEGYSVSREKKERFSLILESASTNQTSMYLCASRQDITNRGAFFGQGTRLTVV.

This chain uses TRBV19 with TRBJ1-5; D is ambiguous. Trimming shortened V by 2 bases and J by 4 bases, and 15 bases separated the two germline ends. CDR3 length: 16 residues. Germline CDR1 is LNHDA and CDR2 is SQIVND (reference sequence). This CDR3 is CASSILGGGGNQPQHF. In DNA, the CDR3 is TGTGCCAGTAGTATATTAGGAGGCGGTGGAAATCAGCCCCAGCATTTT.

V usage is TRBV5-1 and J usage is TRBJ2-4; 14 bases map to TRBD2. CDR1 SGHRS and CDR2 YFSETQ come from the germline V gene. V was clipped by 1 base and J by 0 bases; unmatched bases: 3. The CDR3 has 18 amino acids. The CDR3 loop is CASSLRLAGGLAKNIQYF. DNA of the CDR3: TGCGCCAGCAGCTTGCGACTAGCGGGAGGGCTAGCCAAAAACATTCAGTACTTC.